Below, 19 T cell receptor beta chains from the same sample are listed, as sequenced in a study of blood T cell repertoires in COVID-19. TCRdb keeps only in-frame clones here, not all; method: immunoSEQ multiplex PCR. Of about 210,000 clones listed, around four fifths are singletons. The material sequenced was peripheral blood. All receptors come from a woman aged 45 to 65 with acute or convalescent COVID-19.

This rearrangement joins TRBV7-2 to TRBJ2-1; TRBD1 agrees at 12 bases. J lost 5 bases, V lost 5 bases, and 10 bases had no gene match. Germline V CDR1 and CDR2: SGHTA, FQGNSA. This CDR3 contains 17 residues. CDR3 sequence (DNA): TGTGCCAGCAGCCAGTCCGGGACAGGGGGCCCACACAATGAGCAGTTCTTC. This codes for CASSQSGTGGPHNEQFF.

The count of this clone is one. This chain links TRBV7-2 with TRBJ2-7; 7 nucleotides match TRBD2. The CDR3 has 15 amino acids. Germline loops: CDR1 SGHTA, CDR2 FQGNSA. J gave up 4 bases and V 0 bases, and 6 bases lay outside the gene matches. CDR3 sequence (DNA): TGTGCCAGCAGCTTAGCAGCGGGGCAGCCTTACGAGCAGTACTTC. It encodes CASSLAAGQPYEQYF. Together with reference TRBV7-2 and TRBJ2-7, the CDR3 gives the full variable domain: GAGVSQSPSNKVTEKGKDVELRCDPISGHTALYWYRQSLGQGLEFLIYFQGNSAPDKSGLPSDRFSAERTGGSVSTLTIQRTQQEDSAVYLCASSLAAGQPYEQYFGPGTRLTVT.

This chain uses TRBV19 with TRBJ2-7, with 9 bases identical to TRBD2. CDR1 is LNHDA and CDR2 is SQIVND in the germline V gene (reference sequence). With V trimmed by 2 bases and J by 2 bases, 19 bases remained unmatched. CDR3 length equals 20 residues. The CDR3 nucleotides read TGTGCCAGTAGTATACCAGTACTAAGATTCGGGCCTAGCGGGACCTACGAGCAGTACTTC. It encodes CASSIPVLRFGPSGTYEQYF. Combining the CDR3 with reference TRBV19 and TRBJ2-7 gives the whole variable domain DGGITQSPKYLFRKEGQNVTLSCEQNLNHDAMYWYRQDPGQGLRLIYYSQIVNDFQKGDIAEGYSVSREKKESFPLTVTSAQKNPTAFYLCASSIPVLRFGPSGTYEQYFGPGTRLTVT.

Here the CDR3 reads CASRDRGPYEQYF. The CDR3 DNA is TGTGCCAGCAGAGACAGGGGGCCCTACGAGCAGTACTTC. The gene calls are TRBV6-5 and TRBJ2-7, with 10 bases identical to TRBD1. V was clipped by 6 bases and J by 2 bases; unmatched bases: 1. The CDR3 is 13 residues long. Germline assignment: CDR1 MNHEY and CDR2 SVGAGI.

This sequence joins TRBV9 and TRBJ1-6; D is undetermined. Trimming removed 7 bases from V and 0 bases from J, with 8 bases in between. The germline CDR1 and CDR2 sequences are SGDLS and YYNGEE. This CDR3 region has 14 residues. CDR3 sequence: CASSEDSYNSPLHF. In DNA form, the CDR3 reads TGTGCCAGCTCTGAGGACTCCTATAATTCACCCCTCCACTTT.

V is TRBV27 and J is TRBJ2-1; 11 nucleotides line up with TRBD2. The CDR3 has 17 residues. Germline values: CDR1 MNHEY, CDR2 SMNVEV (reference sequence). With V trimmed by 4 bases and J by 7 bases, 12 bases remained unmatched. This CDR3 reads CASSSLLAGVGANEQFF. The CDR3 nucleotides read TGTGCCAGCAGTTCCCTACTAGCGGGAGTAGGGGCGAATGAGCAGTTCTTC.

This chain joins TRBV18 and TRBJ1-5; D possibly corresponds to TRBD1 (5 bases). The CDR3 is 15 amino acids. Trimming shortened V by 4 bases and J by 9 bases, and 19 bases separated the two germline ends. The germline gives CDR1 KGHSH, CDR2 LQKENI. CDR3 loop: CASSQGIEEVRPQHF. As DNA, the CDR3 is TGTGCCAGCTCACAGGGGATCGAAGAAGTCCGGCCCCAGCATTTT. Supplemented by reference TRBV18 and TRBJ1-5, the full variable domain reads NAGVMQNPRHLVRRRGQEARLRCSPMKGHSHVYWYRQLPEEGLKFMVYLQKENIIDESGMPKERFSAEFPKEGPSILRIQQVVRGDSAAYFCASSQGIEEVRPQHFGDGTRLSIL.

The gene calls are TRBV3-1 (or the pseudogene TRBV3-2) and TRBJ2-2; D uncertain. V was clipped by 3 bases and J by 1 base, with 6 bases between them. The CDR3 runs to 14 residues. Germline CDR1 reads LGHDT; CDR2 reads YNNKEL (reference sequence). The CDR3, as DNA: TGTGCCAGCAGCCAGAACAGGAACACCGGGGAGCTGTTTTTT. Translating gives CASSQNRNTGELFF.

The genes are TRBV3-1 (or the pseudogene TRBV3-2) and TRBJ1-3, with TRBD1 identical over 8 bases. Germline V gene sequence: CDR1 LGHDT, CDR2 YNNKEL (reference sequence). J lost 3 bases, V lost 5 bases, and 3 bases had no gene match. The CDR3 covers 14 residues. CDR3 nucleotide sequence: TGTGCCAGCAGCGACACAGGGGGTGGAAACACCATATATTTT. Translated: CASSDTGGGNTIYF.

The CDR3 coding sequence is TGTGCCAGCATCTCCGAGGACAGTTCCGGGGAGCTGTTTTTT. Translating it yields CASISEDSSGELFF. This chain uses TRBV9 with TRBJ2-2; tentative D call: TRBD1 (6 bases). The CDR3 length is 14 residues. Germline CDR1 reads SGDLS; CDR2 reads YYNGEE. V was clipped by 6 bases and J by 6 bases, with 15 bases between them.

The J gene is TRBJ1-2, the V gene TRBV30, with D perhaps TRBD1 (5 bases). Trimming shortened V by 0 bases and J by 4 bases, and 21 bases separated the two germline ends. Germline values: CDR1 GTSNPN, CDR2 SVGIG (reference sequence). The CDR3 runs to 17 residues. CDR3 residues: CAWSVNGRFFTGYGYTF. The CDR3 DNA reads as TGTGCCTGGAGTGTAAATGGCAGGTTCTTTACAGGCTATGGCTACACCTTC.

V usage is TRBV27 and J usage is TRBJ2-5; D possibly corresponds to TRBD1 (6 bases). V dropped 3 bases and J dropped 1 base, with 12 bases sitting between them. This CDR3 region has 15 residues. Germline V gene data show CDR1 as MNHEY and CDR2 as SMNVEV (reference sequence). The DNA for the CDR3 is TGTGCCAGCAGTTTTGGGGGCCTTCCCCAAGAGACCCAGTACTTC. It encodes CASSFGGLPQETQYF.

The sample holds a few counts of this clone. The CDR3 loop reads CASYYRDRVLEQYF. The CDR3 bases are TGTGCAAGTTACTACCGGGACAGGGTGCTAGAGCAGTACTTC. This chain connects TRBV12-2 to TRBJ2-7; the D segment call TRBD1 is taken from the table without a DNA check. TRBV12-2 has pseudogene status. The CDR3 runs 14 residues.

The chain combines TRBV29-1 with TRBJ2-5, with TRBD1 matching over 7 bases. V trimming: 4 bases; J trimming: 0 bases; junction bases outside the gene matches: 2. CDR1 is SQVTM and CDR2 is ANQGSEA in the germline V gene. The CDR3 spans 13 residues. The CDR3 is CSVVGTDQETQYF. The CDR3 nucleotides are TGCAGCGTTGTTGGGACAGACCAAGAGACCCAGTACTTC.

CDR3 nucleotide sequence: TGCGCCAGCAGGGCAGCTCAGGGACTAGAGGAGTTCTTC. This codes for CASRAAQGLEEFF. V is TRBV5-1 and J is TRBJ2-1, with 8 bases that match TRBD2. The V gene end was trimmed by 5 bases and the J gene end by 14 bases; junction bases not matched to a gene: 12. Germline V gene lookup returns CDR1 SGHRS and CDR2 YFSETQ. CDR3 length: 13 residues. Variable domain in full (rest from reference TRBV5-1 and TRBJ2-1): KAGVTQTPRYLIKTRGQQVTLSCSPISGHRSVSWYQQTPGQGLQFLFEYFSETQRNKGNFPGRFSGRQFSNSRSEMNVSTLELGDSALYLCASRAAQGLEEFFGPGTRLTVL.

J is TRBJ1-6 and V is TRBV5-1; the D is unclear. Trimming removed 0 bases at V and 0 bases at J, with 7 bases between. The CDR3 has 16 amino acids. CDR1 is SGHRS, CDR2 YFSETQ, per germline. CDR3: CASSLAGSSYNSPLHF. CDR3 in DNA: TGCGCCAGCAGCTTGGCGGGGAGCTCCTATAATTCACCCCTCCACTTT. The full variable domain, in which reference TRBV5-1 and TRBJ1-6 provide the parts outside the CDR3, is KAGVTQTPRYLIKTRGQQVTLSCSPISGHRSVSWYQQTPGQGLQFLFEYFSETQRNKGNFPGRFSGRQFSNSRSEMNVSTLELGDSALYLCASSLAGSSYNSPLHFGNGTRLTVT.

This clone appeared a single time. This sequence joins TRBV29-1 and TRBJ2-1, with TRBD1 identical over 7 bases. Germline CDR1 is SQVTM and CDR2 is ANQGSEA. There are 13 residues in the CDR3. V trimming: 4 bases; J trimming: 6 bases; junction bases outside the gene matches: 6. CDR3 in DNA: TGCAGCGTTGGAACAGGGGCCCTCAATGAGCAGTTCTTC. It specifies CSVGTGALNEQFF.

The V and J genes are TRBV2 and TRBJ1-4; D is undetermined. The V gene lost 3 bases and the J gene lost 3 bases, with 8 bases spanning the gap. Germline assignment: CDR1 SNHLY and CDR2 FYNNEI. This CDR3 contains 14 residues. This chain's CDR3 is CASSEWRSNEKLFF. In nucleotides, the CDR3 is TGTGCCAGCAGTGAGTGGCGGTCTAATGAAAAACTGTTTTTT.

V and J are TRBV27 and TRBJ2-5; tentatively, D is TRBD1 (6 bases). The CDR3 is 14 amino acids. In germline, CDR1 is MNHEY, CDR2 SMNVEV (reference sequence). The V gene lost 4 bases and the J gene lost 1 base, with 10 bases spanning the gap. The CDR3 sequence: CASSSTGLQETQYF. The CDR3, as DNA: TGTGCCAGCAGTTCGACAGGACTCCAAGAGACCCAGTACTTC.